What follows is one T cell receptor (beta chain) and its context. Its matching antigen is unknown. These data come from a study of beta chain features in type 1 diabetes. The overall study: Across all samples, about 100 million sorted cells were examined.

The CDR3 totals 19 residues. Per the germline V gene, CDR1 is LGHNA and CDR2 is YSLEER. V lost 0 bases, J lost 2 bases, and 21 bases lay in between. Notes on the study in general: All four CD4+ subsets of Type 1 diabetes patients contained TCRB CDR3s that were moderately but significantly shorter.

The entirety of the isolated RNA underwent reverse transcription, so expressed TCRB transcripts were sequenced. Clones were read by immunoSEQ multiplex PCR, and TCRdb kept only the in-frame ones, dropping some. Here the sample spans some 640,000 clones, about 14% being singletons. The specimen sequenced was naive CD4+ T cells from blood. The TCR originated in a man aged 18-30 years with type 1 diabetes. This sequence joins TRBV4-3 and TRBJ2-3, with D tentatively TRBD2 (6 bases). CDR3: CASSQDKGSGLDTTDTQYF. The CDR3 DNA is TGCGCCAGCAGCCAAGATAAAGGGAGCGGGCTAGATACCACAGATACGCAGTATTTT.